Given below is one TCR beta chain in context. Antigen unknown. The sample is drawn from a study of radiotherapy plus CTLA-4 blockade in lung cancer. TCRdb's table, derived via immunoSEQ multiplex PCR, lists solely in-frame clones and lacks some. The table shows roughly 120,000 clones, with 78% occurring only once. Overall study findings and caveats: Early clone dynamics of blood T cells, plus interferon-beta, reportedly predicted response best. Tumor-derived TCR clones expanded in blood after radiotherapy plus ipilimumab.

This receptor was obtained from a human donor with non-small cell lung cancer who had a partial response to radiotherapy plus ipilimumab. The sequences come from peripheral blood, collected from a patient treated with radiotherapy plus ipilimumab.

CDR3 amino acids: CASSLTNLYRGEDGYTF. The CDR3 DNA reads as TGTGCCAGCAGTTTAACCAACCTATACAGGGGGGAGGATGGCTACACCTTC. This chain joins TRBV28 and TRBJ1-2, with 8 bases that match TRBD1. This CDR3 has 17 residues. Germline-derived CDR1 and CDR2 are MDHEN and SYDVKM. V dropped 2 bases and J dropped 6; count of bases not matched to a gene: 14.